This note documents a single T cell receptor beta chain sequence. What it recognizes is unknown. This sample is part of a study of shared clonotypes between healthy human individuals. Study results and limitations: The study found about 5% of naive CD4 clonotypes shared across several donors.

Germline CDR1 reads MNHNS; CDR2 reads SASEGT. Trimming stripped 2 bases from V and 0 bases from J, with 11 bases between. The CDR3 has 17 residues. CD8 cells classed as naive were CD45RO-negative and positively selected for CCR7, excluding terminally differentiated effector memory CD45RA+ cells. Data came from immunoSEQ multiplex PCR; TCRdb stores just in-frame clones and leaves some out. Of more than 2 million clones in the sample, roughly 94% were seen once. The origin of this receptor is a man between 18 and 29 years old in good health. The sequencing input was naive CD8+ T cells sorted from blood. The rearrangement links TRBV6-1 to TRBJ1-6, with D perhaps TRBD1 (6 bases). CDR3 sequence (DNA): TGTGCCAGCAGTGAAACCGGGGGGCTCTCCTATAATTCACCCCTCCACTTT. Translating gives CASSETGGLSYNSPLHF.